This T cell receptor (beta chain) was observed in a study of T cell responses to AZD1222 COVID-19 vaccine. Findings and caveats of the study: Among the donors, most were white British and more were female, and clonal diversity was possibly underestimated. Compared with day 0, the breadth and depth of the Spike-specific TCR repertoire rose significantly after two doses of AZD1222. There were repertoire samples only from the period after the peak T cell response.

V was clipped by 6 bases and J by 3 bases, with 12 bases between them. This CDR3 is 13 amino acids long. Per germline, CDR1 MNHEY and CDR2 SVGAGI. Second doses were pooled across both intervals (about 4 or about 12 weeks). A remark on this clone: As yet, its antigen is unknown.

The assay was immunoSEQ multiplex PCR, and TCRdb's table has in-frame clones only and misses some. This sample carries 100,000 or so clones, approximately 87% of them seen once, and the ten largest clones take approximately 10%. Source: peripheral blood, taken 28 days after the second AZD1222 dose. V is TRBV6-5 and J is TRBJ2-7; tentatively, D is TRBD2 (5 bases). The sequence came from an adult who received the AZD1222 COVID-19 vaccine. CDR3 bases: TGTGCCAGCAGGCGGGCCAGAGACTACGAGCAGTACTTC. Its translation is CASRRARDYEQYF.